This T cell receptor beta chain was obtained from a study of T cell repertoires in cytomegalovirus infection. In the study overall: Carrying CMV and the relevant HLA type showed in public TCR beta signatures.

This clonotype was observed many times. No antigen is known for it. Germline CDR1 and CDR2: SEHNR and FQNEAQ (reference sequence). The CDR3 covers 13 residues. The V end was cut by 4 bases, the J end by 4 bases, with 10 bases between. Each CDR3 protein gets one entry after TCRdb re-called the reads with MiXCR. The sample yields 830,000 or so distinct CDR3 sequences, approximately 29% seen once. The sequencing here drew on cultured CD8+ T cells from PBMCs, taken from culture after CMV antigen stimulation. The sequence derives from a human donor in good health (CMV status not recorded). Some clones in this sample may be carry-over from other donors' samples. The rearrangement uses TRBV7-9 and TRBJ2-5; D is perhaps TRBD1 or TRBD2 (5 bases each). The CDR3 protein is CASSSIGGETQYF. The CDR3 nucleotides read TGTGCCAGCAGCTCAATTGGGGGAGAGACCCAGTACTTC.